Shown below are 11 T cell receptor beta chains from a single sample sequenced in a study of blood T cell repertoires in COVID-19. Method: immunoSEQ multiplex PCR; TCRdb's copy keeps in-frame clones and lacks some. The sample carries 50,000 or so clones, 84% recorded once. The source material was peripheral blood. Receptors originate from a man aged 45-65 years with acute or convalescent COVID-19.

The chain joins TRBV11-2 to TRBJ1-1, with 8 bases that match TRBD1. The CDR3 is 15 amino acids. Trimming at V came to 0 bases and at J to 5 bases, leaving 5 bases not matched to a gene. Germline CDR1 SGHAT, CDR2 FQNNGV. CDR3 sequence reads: CASSLDGRGLTEAFF. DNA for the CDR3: TGTGCCAGCAGCTTAGATGGCAGGGGGCTTACTGAAGCTTTCTTT. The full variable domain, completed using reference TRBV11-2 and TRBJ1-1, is EAGVAQSPRYKIIEKRQSVAFWCNPISGHATLYWYQQILGQGPKLLIQFQNNGVVDDSQLPKDRFSAERLKGVDSTLKIQPAKLEDSAVYLCASSLDGRGLTEAFFGQGTRLTVV.

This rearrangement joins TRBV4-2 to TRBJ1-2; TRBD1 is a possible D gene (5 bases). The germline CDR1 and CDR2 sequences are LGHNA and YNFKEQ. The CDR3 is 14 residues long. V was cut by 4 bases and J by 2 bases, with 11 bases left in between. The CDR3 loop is CASSPLDSNYGYTF. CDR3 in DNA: TGTGCCAGCAGCCCCCTCGACAGCAACTATGGCTACACCTTC.

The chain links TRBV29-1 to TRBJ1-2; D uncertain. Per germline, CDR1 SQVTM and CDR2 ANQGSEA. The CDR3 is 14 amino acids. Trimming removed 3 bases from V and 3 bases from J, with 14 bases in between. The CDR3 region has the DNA TGCAGCGTTGATCGTCAGGTGGGAGACTATGGCTACACCTTC. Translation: CSVDRQVGDYGYTF.

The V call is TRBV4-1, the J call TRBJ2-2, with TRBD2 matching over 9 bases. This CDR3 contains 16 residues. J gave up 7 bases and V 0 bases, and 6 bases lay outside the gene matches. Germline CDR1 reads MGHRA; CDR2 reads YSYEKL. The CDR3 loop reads CASSQDASGAGGELFF. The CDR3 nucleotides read TGCGCCAGCAGCCAAGATGCTAGCGGGGCGGGCGGGGAGCTGTTTTTT.

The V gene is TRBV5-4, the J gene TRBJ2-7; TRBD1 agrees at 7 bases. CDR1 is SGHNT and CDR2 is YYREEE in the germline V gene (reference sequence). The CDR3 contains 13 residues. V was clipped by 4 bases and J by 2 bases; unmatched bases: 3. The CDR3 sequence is CASSIGTAYEQYF. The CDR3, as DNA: TGTGCCAGCAGCATCGGGACAGCCTACGAGCAGTACTTC. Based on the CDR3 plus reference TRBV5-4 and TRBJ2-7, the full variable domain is ETGVTQSPTHLIKTRGQQVTLRCSSQSGHNTVSWYQQALGQGPQFIFQYYREEENGRGNFPPRFSGLQFPNYSSELNVNALELDDSALYLCASSIGTAYEQYFGPGTRLTVT.

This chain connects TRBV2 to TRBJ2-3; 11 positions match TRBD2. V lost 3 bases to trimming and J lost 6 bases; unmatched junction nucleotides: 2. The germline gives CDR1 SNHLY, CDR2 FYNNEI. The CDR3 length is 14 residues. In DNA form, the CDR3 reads TGTGCCAGCAGTGATAGCGGGAGGGCTGATACGCAGTATTTT. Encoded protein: CASSDSGRADTQYF.

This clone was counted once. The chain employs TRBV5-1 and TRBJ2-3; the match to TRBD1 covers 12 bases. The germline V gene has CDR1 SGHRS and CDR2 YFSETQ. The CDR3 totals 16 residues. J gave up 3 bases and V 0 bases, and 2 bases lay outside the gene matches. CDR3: CASSLEGQGATDTQYF. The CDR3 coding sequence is TGCGCCAGCAGCTTGGAGGGACAGGGGGCGACAGATACGCAGTATTTT.

CDR3 sequence: CASNRAKNQPQHF. CDR3 bases: TGTGCCAGTAACAGGGCAAAAAATCAGCCCCAGCATTTT. The rearrangement uses TRBV6-5 and TRBJ1-5; D might be TRBD1 (6 bases). The germline CDR1 and CDR2 sequences are MNHEY and SVGAGI. Trimming took 9 bases from V and 4 from J, leaving 13 bases between them. This CDR3 region has 13 residues.

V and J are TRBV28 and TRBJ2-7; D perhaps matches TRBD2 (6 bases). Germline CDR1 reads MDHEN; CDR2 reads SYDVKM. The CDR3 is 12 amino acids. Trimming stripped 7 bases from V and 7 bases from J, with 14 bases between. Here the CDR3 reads CASTTSYGEQYF. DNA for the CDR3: TGTGCCAGCACGACTAGTTATGGGGAGCAGTACTTC.

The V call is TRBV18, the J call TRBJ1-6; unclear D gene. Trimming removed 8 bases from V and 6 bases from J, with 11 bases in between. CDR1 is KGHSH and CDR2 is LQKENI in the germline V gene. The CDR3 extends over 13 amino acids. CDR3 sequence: CASAPGVNSPLHF. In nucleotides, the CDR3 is TGTGCCAGCGCTCCCGGGGTTAATTCACCCCTCCACTTT.

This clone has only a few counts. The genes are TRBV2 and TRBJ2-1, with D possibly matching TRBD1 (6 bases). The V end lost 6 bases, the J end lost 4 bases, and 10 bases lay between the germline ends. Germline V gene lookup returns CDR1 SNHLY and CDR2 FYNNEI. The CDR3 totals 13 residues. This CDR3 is CASRSDRYNEQFF. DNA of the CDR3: TGTGCCAGCAGATCGGACAGATACAATGAGCAGTTCTTC.